The 28 T cell receptor beta chains below come from one sample, sequenced in a study of shared clonotypes between healthy human individuals. Clones were sequenced by immunoSEQ multiplex PCR, and TCRdb holds only the in-frame ones, with some missing. The sample consists of roughly 2.6 million clones, 85% to 95% of them appearing once. The sample comprised naive CD4+ T cells sorted from blood. Subset here: CD45RA+ positively selected. The receptors were gathered from a man between 18 and 35 years old in good health.

The rearrangement joins TRBV19 to TRBJ1-1, with 7 bases identical to TRBD1. Trimming took 7 bases from V and 0 from J; bases not matched to a gene: 8. Germline V gives CDR1 LNHDA, CDR2 SQIVND (reference sequence). The CDR3 extends over 15 amino acids. CDR3 amino acids: CASKAPGGMNTEAFF. The CDR3 bases are TGTGCCAGTAAGGCCCCAGGGGGGATGAACACTGAAGCTTTCTTT.

This chain connects TRBV9 to TRBJ2-4; 9 nucleotides match TRBD1. CDR1 and CDR2 from the germline V gene are SGDLS and YYNGEE. The CDR3 is made up of 15 amino acids. V lost 3 bases and J lost 6; bases outside the gene matches: 7. CDR3 protein: CASSDQRGQGNIQYF. Written as DNA, the CDR3 is TGTGCCAGCAGCGATCAAAGGGGACAGGGAAACATTCAGTACTTC.

About this clone itself: This sample also contains other DNA sequences that code for the same CDR3. This chain links TRBV5-1 with TRBJ1-1; 7 bases are shared with TRBD1. Trimming at V came to 5 bases and at J to 1 base, leaving 2 bases not matched to a gene. Germline V gene sequence: CDR1 SGHRS, CDR2 YFSETQ. The CDR3 runs to 13 residues. The CDR3 DNA sequence: TGCGCCAGCAGTAGACAGGGGAACACTGAAGCTTTCTTT. Translated: CASSRQGNTEAFF. Based on the CDR3 plus reference TRBV5-1 and TRBJ1-1, the full variable domain is KAGVTQTPRYLIKTRGQQVTLSCSPISGHRSVSWYQQTPGQGLQFLFEYFSETQRNKGNFPGRFSGRQFSNSRSEMNVSTLELGDSALYLCASSRQGNTEAFFGQGTRLTVV.

Regarding this clone: A read error is possible here, since a much larger clone lies one base away. This CDR3 is also generated by other DNA sequences in the sample. This chain joins TRBV11-2 and TRBJ1-2, with D tentatively TRBD1 (5 bases). Germline V gene data show CDR1 as SGHAT and CDR2 as FQNNGV. This CDR3 contains 13 residues. V gave up 5 bases and J gave up 0 bases, with 7 bases separating them. Here the CDR3 reads CASSPDTNYGYTF. For the CDR3, the DNA is TGTGCCAGCAGCCCGGACACTAACTATGGCTACACCTTC.

DNA for the CDR3: TGTGCCAGCAGCCAAAAGGCGGCTAGCACAGATACGCAGTATTTT. Its translation is CASSQKAASTDTQYF. The chain carries TRBV5-5 and TRBJ2-3, with D unresolved. Trimming removed 4 bases from V and 0 bases from J, with 12 bases in between. From germline, CDR1 is SGHKS and CDR2 YYEKEE (reference sequence). There are 15 residues in the CDR3.

V gene TRBV6-6 combines with J gene TRBJ1-5; TRBD1 might be the D (5 bases). The V gene's germline CDR1 is MNHNY and CDR2 SVGAGI (reference sequence). Trimming left V 6 bases short and J 6 bases short, with 12 bases between. CDR3 length: 13 amino acids. The CDR3 DNA reads as TGTGCCAGCAGGACGGACATGGGTCAGCCCCAGCATTTT. This encodes CASRTDMGQPQHF.

This chain uses TRBV6-1 with TRBJ1-4, with D hard to call. Germline values: CDR1 MNHNS, CDR2 SASEGT. The CDR3 length is 17 residues. Trimming cost V 4 bases and J 0 bases, with 15 bases left between them. CDR3 region: CASSGRILATTNEKLFF. The CDR3 nucleotides are TGTGCCAGCAGTGGCAGAATCCTTGCTACAACTAATGAAAAACTGTTTTTT.

This rearrangement joins TRBV5-6 to TRBJ1-6, with 9 nucleotides matching TRBD1. CDR3 size: 16 residues. The ends lost 5 bases at V and 8 bases at J; junction bases unmatched: 11. Per germline, CDR1 SGHDT and CDR2 YYEEEE. The CDR3 region is CASRGGGQGRDSPLHF. The CDR3 nucleotides are TGTGCCAGCAGAGGGGGGGGACAGGGCCGCGATTCACCCCTCCACTTT. Supplemented by reference TRBV5-6 and TRBJ1-6, the full variable domain reads DAGVTQSPTHLIKTRGQQVTLRCSPKSGHDTVSWYQQALGQGPQFIFQYYEEEERQRGNFPDRFSGHQFPNYSSELNVNALLLGDSALYLCASRGGGQGRDSPLHFGNGTRLTVT.

J is TRBJ2-7 and V is TRBV30, with 10 nucleotides matching TRBD2. This CDR3 has 19 residues. The V gene end was trimmed by 0 bases and the J gene end by 7 bases; junction bases not matched to a gene: 21. Per the germline V gene, CDR1 is GTSNPN and CDR2 is SVGIG (reference sequence). DNA for the CDR3: TGTGCCTGGAGTGTACAGAGGACTAGCGGAGGCCCGTATGTGCGGGAGCAGTACTTC. This gives the protein CAWSVQRTSGGPYVREQYF.

This sequence joins TRBV25-1 and TRBJ2-3; D perhaps matches TRBD1 (5 bases). CDR3 size: 15 residues. Germline V gene lookup returns CDR1 MGHDK and CDR2 SYGVNS. V gave up 2 bases and J gave up 2 bases, with 11 bases separating them. CDR3 in amino acids: CASSEARAPTDTQYF. The CDR3 DNA reads TGTGCCAGCAGTGAAGCCAGGGCCCCCACAGATACGCAGTATTTT.

This clone occurred once. The V gene is TRBV28, the J gene TRBJ1-2; 8 nucleotides align to TRBD1. Germline V CDR1 and CDR2: MDHEN, SYDVKM. V shed 7 bases, J shed 6 bases, and the junction held 7 bases outside the gene matches. CDR3 size: 13 residues. The CDR3 is CASIPDRVNGYTF. The CDR3 nucleotides read TGTGCCAGCATCCCGGACAGGGTTAATGGCTACACCTTC.

The V gene is TRBV6-6, the J gene TRBJ1-4; 8 bases map to TRBD1. Germline-derived CDR1 and CDR2 are MNHNY and SVGAGI (reference sequence). The CDR3 is 14 residues long. Trimming removed 7 bases from V and 6 bases from J; junction bases left unmatched: 7. CDR3 bases: TGTGCCAGCACTAATCACAGGGGGGATGAAAAACTGTTTTTT. Translation gives CASTNHRGDEKLFF.

The chain recombines TRBV5-3 with TRBJ1-1; possibly TRBD1 for D (6 bases). TRBV5-3 is an ORF; its function is uncertain. The CDR3 contains 11 residues. Here the CDR3 DNA reads TGTAATCGGGGGGCGAACACTGAAGCTTTCTTT. It translates to CNRGANTEAFF.

The chain is built from TRBV7-3 and TRBJ1-5; D uncertain. Germline V gives CDR1 SGHTA, CDR2 FQGTGA. The V end lost 3 bases, the J end lost 4 bases, and 7 bases lay between the germline ends. The CDR3 is 13 residues long. The CDR3 here is CASSFGGNQPQHF. CDR3 nucleotide sequence: TGTGCCAGCAGCTTCGGCGGGAATCAGCCCCAGCATTTT.

The rearrangement joins TRBV5-8 to TRBJ2-5; D is unresolved. Trimming removed 4 bases from V and 2 bases from J, with 9 bases in between. The CDR3 has 13 amino acids. Germline CDR1 is SGHTS and CDR2 is YDEGEE. The CDR3 is CASSRSSQETQYF. CDR3 DNA sequence: TGTGCCAGCAGCCGGAGCAGTCAAGAGACCCAGTACTTC.

The chain employs TRBV18 and TRBJ1-1, with no clear D. V was trimmed by 2 bases and J by 0 bases, leaving 10 bases between them. Germline-derived CDR1 and CDR2 are KGHSH and LQKENI. This CDR3 comprises 15 residues. The CDR3 bases are TGTGCCAGCTCACCAGAACAGCCTATGAACACTGAAGCTTTCTTT. This sequence encodes CASSPEQPMNTEAFF.

This chain connects TRBV18 to TRBJ1-5, with D tentatively TRBD1 (5 bases). Trimming pared 4 bases from V and 7 bases from J, leaving 17 bases between. The CDR3 extends over 15 amino acids. Per germline, CDR1 KGHSH and CDR2 LQKENI. The CDR3 spells CASSRGVQGTQPQHF. CDR3 in DNA: TGTGCCAGCTCACGGGGGGTCCAGGGAACGCAGCCCCAGCATTTT. Full variable domain (rest looked up from reference TRBV18 and TRBJ1-5): NAGVMQNPRHLVRRRGQEARLRCSPMKGHSHVYWYRQLPEEGLKFMVYLQKENIIDESGMPKERFSAEFPKEGPSILRIQQVVRGDSAAYFCASSRGVQGTQPQHFGDGTRLSIL.

This clone was observed a single time. The chain has TRBV18 and TRBJ2-3; the match to TRBD2 covers 9 bases. Trimming cost V 3 bases and J 5 bases; bases outside gene matches: 9. Germline CDR1 is KGHSH and CDR2 is LQKENI. This CDR3 has 16 residues. The CDR3: CASSPWAGGIQDTQYF. The CDR3 DNA is TGTGCCAGCTCACCCTGGGCGGGAGGGATCCAAGATACGCAGTATTTT.

This chain links TRBV6-5 with TRBJ1-1, with a possible D match to TRBD1 (6 bases). V was shortened by 5 bases and J by 7 bases, with 14 bases between the two germline ends. The V gene's germline CDR1 is MNHEY and CDR2 SVGAGI. The CDR3 is 13 amino acids. Written as DNA, the CDR3 is TGTGCCAGCAGTAGGACAGCCGCGGGTGAAGCTTTCTTT. It specifies CASSRTAAGEAFF.

The rearrangement uses TRBV6-6 and TRBJ2-3; D call uncertain. Trimming removed 6 bases from V and 0 bases from J, with 7 bases in between. Germline loops: CDR1 MNHNY, CDR2 SVGAGI (reference sequence). The length of the CDR3 is 13 residues. CDR3 nucleotides: TGTGCCAGCAGGAAACTAAGCACAGATACGCAGTATTTT. This gives the protein CASRKLSTDTQYF.

The V call is TRBV9, the J call TRBJ2-7, with D hard to call. The CDR3 covers 13 residues. Trimming took 4 bases from V and 1 from J, leaving 9 bases between them. CDR1 SGDLS and CDR2 YYNGEE come from the germline V gene. The CDR3 protein is CASSPTVSYEQYF. CDR3 coding DNA: TGTGCCAGCAGCCCAACTGTTTCCTACGAGCAGTACTTC.

The gene calls are TRBV11-1 and TRBJ2-7; D may be TRBD2 (5 bases). The germline gives CDR1 SGHAT, CDR2 FQDESV (reference sequence). The CDR3 loop spans 12 amino acids. Trimming pared 4 bases from V and 2 bases from J, leaving 6 bases between. CDR3 DNA: TGTGCCAGCAGCTCTAGCCCCTACGAGCAGTACTTC. This encodes CASSSSPYEQYF. The variable domain in full, completed from reference TRBV11-1 and TRBJ2-7, reads EAEVAQSPRYKITEKSQAVAFWCDPISGHATLYWYRQILGQGPELLVQFQDESVVDDSQLPKDRFSAERLKGVDSTLKIQPAELGDSAMYLCASSSSPYEQYFGPGTRLTVT.

The chain employs TRBV18 and TRBJ1-4; 7 bases are shared with TRBD1. The germline CDR1 and CDR2 sequences are KGHSH and LQKENI. Losses at the gene ends were 3 bases for V and 2 bases for J; bases not matched to a gene: 3. CDR3 size: 15 residues. The DNA of the CDR3 is TGTGCCAGCTCACCTAAGACAGGGACTAATGAAAAACTGTTTTTT. It is translated as CASSPKTGTNEKLFF.

The chain is built from TRBV6-4 and TRBJ1-1; no definite D call. The V gene lost 4 bases and the J gene lost 3 bases, with 9 bases spanning the gap. Germline V gene data show CDR1 as MRHNA and CDR2 as SNTAGT. The CDR3 has 13 amino acids. For the CDR3, the DNA is TGTGCCAGCAGTGCACGGCGGGACACTGAAGCTTTCTTT. The encoded protein is CASSARRDTEAFF.

This sequence joins TRBV10-3 and TRBJ2-3, with 11 bases lining up with TRBD2. This CDR3 is built from 15 residues. J gave up 7 bases and V 6 bases, and 9 bases lay outside the gene matches. Germline CDR1 reads ENHRY; CDR2 reads SYGVKD. CDR3 DNA: TGTGCCATCAGCGCCTCTAGCGGGGGGTCTTATACGCAGTATTTT. This encodes CAISASSGGSYTQYF.

V and J are TRBV7-9 and TRBJ1-6, with D maybe TRBD1 (6 bases). CDR1 and CDR2 (germline): SEHNR, FQNEAQ (reference sequence). The V end lost 1 base, the J end lost 10 bases, and 11 bases lay between the germline ends. The CDR3 runs to 14 residues. CDR3 in DNA: TGTGCCAGCAGCTTAGAGGGGGGGCGATCACCCCTCCACTTT. Residues: CASSLEGGRSPLHF.

This sequence joins TRBV11-3 and TRBJ2-1; TRBD2 is a possible D gene (5 bases). Between the trimmed V and J ends, which lost 5 bases and 3 bases, there was a span of 14 bases. Germline-derived CDR1 and CDR2 are SGHNT and YENEEA. There are 15 residues in the CDR3. CDR3 protein: CASSHSGTYYNEQFF. CDR3 in DNA: TGTGCCAGCAGCCACAGCGGTACCTACTACAATGAGCAGTTCTTC. The full variable domain, rest sourced from reference TRBV11-3 and TRBJ2-1, is EAGVVQSPRYKIIEKKQPVAFWCNPISGHNTLYWYLQNLGQGPELLIRYENEEAVDDSQLPKDRFSAERLKGVDSTLKIQPAELGDSAVYLCASSHSGTYYNEQFFGPGTRLTVL.

The chain is built from TRBV7-9 and TRBJ1-2; perhaps TRBD1 as D (6 bases). This CDR3 has 13 amino acids. Germline V gene lookup returns CDR1 SEHNR and CDR2 FQNEAQ (reference sequence). V dropped 5 bases and J dropped 7 bases, with 14 bases sitting between them. CDR3 residues: CASSRRDTGGYTF. The CDR3 DNA follows: TGTGCCAGCAGCCGCCGGGACACCGGTGGCTACACCTTC. The whole variable domain, filled in from reference TRBV7-9 and TRBJ1-2, reads DTGVSQNPRHKITKRGQNVTFRCDPISEHNRLYWYRQTLGQGPEFLTYFQNEAQLEKSRLLSDRFSAERPKGSFSTLEIQRTEQGDSAMYLCASSRRDTGGYTFGSGTRLTVV.